The T cell receptor beta chain under discussion was sequenced for a study of T cell repertoires in cytomegalovirus infection. Study background: Public TCR beta signatures marked donors with CMV infection and the matching HLA.

MiXCR, run by TCRdb on the reads, gives a single entry per CDR3 protein. The data contain some 700,000 distinct CDR3 sequences, 33% of them seen just once; the ten biggest clones take up roughly 18%. The CDR3 sequence is 15 residues long. Looked up from germline, CDR1 is DFQATT and CDR2 is SNEGSKA (reference sequence). Trimming cost V 1 base and J 4 bases, with 14 bases left between them. This clonotype has a handful of counts. Its target is not known. Study outcomes and limitations: CMV carriers with the relevant HLA were identified by cumulative public TCR beta family frequency. Ex vivo responses were dominated by HLA-C-restricted CMV-specific TCR beta clonotypes.

Sequenced material: cultured PBMCs, taken from culture after CMV antigen stimulation. J is TRBJ1-3 and V is TRBV20-1, with D perhaps matching TRBD1 (5 bases). This TCR was sampled from a human donor in good health (CMV status not recorded). Some clones in this sample may be carry-over from other donors' samples. This CDR3 reads CSARVLGAVGNTIYF. CDR3 nucleotides: TGCAGTGCTAGAGTACTCGGGGCGGTAGGAAACACCATATATTTT.